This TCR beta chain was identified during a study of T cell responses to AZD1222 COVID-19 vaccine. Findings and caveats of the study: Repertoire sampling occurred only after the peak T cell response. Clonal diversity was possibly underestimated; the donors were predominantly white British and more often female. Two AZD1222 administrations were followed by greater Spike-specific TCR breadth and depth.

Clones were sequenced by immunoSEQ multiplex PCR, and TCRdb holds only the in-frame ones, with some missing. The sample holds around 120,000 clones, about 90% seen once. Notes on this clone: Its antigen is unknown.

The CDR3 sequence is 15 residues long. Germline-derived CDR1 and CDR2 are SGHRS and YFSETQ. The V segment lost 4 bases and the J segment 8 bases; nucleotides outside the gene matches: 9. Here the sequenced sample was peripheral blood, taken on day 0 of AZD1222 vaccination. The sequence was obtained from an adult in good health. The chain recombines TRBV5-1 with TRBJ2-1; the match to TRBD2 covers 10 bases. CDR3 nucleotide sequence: TGCGCCAGCAGCGTGGGTAGCGGGGGGCGGGATGAGCAGTTCTTC. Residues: CASSVGSGGRDEQFF. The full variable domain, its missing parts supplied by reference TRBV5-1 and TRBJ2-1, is KAGVTQTPRYLIKTRGQQVTLSCSPISGHRSVSWYQQTPGQGLQFLFEYFSETQRNKGNFPGRFSGRQFSNSRSEMNVSTLELGDSALYLCASSVGSGGRDEQFFGPGTRLTVL.